Below are 4 T cell receptor beta chains sequenced from a single sample in a study of T cell repertoires in cytomegalovirus infection. MiXCR was run by TCRdb on the reads, yielding one entry per CDR3 protein. The sample shows fewer than 700,000 distinct CDR3 sequences, 20% to 30% of them seen only once. The sequencing sample was made of CD8+ T cells from PBMCs. These receptors all come from a human donor in good health (CMV status not recorded). Some clones in this sample may be carry-over from other donors' samples.

The rearrangement uses TRBV10-3 and TRBJ2-5; D possibly corresponds to TRBD1 (6 bases). The CDR3 consists of 14 residues. Germline V gene data show CDR1 as ENHRY and CDR2 as SYGVKD. V was trimmed by 3 bases and J by 5 bases, leaving 13 bases between them. The CDR3 nucleotides read TGTGCCATCAGTGAACCTAGGGGGTATGAGACCCAGTACTTC. Amino acids: CAISEPRGYETQYF.

This clonotype turned up a few times. The chain combines TRBV28 with TRBJ2-5; 11 bases map to TRBD1. Unmatched junction bases numbered 8, after V lost 4 bases and J lost 7 bases. This CDR3 comprises 15 residues. Per germline, CDR1 MDHEN and CDR2 SYDVKM. The CDR3 DNA follows: TGTGCCAGCAGTTCCCCCGGGACAGGGGGTATGACCCAGTACTTC. Protein sequence: CASSSPGTGGMTQYF. The variable domain in full, with the rest retrieved from reference TRBV28 and TRBJ2-5, is DVKVTQSSRYLVKRTGEKVFLECVQDMDHENMFWYRQDPGLGLRLIYFSYDVKMKEKGDIPEGYSVSREKKERFSLILESASTNQTSMYLCASSSPGTGGMTQYFGPGTRLLVL.

The rearrangement uses TRBV6-1 and TRBJ2-3, with TRBD2 matching 7 bases. The ends lost 5 bases at V and 4 bases at J; junction bases unmatched: 15. The CDR3 runs 17 residues. The germline CDR1 and CDR2 sequences are MNHNS and SASEGT. DNA of the CDR3: TGTGCCAGCAGTCTTCTCCCCAGCGGGGAAGGGCCAGATACGCAGTATTTT. As protein: CASSLLPSGEGPDTQYF.

The chain has TRBV6-1 and TRBJ2-1; TRBD2 matches at 9 bases. Germline CDR1 MNHNS, CDR2 SASEGT. The junction had 7 bases not matched to a gene; V was cut back by 5 bases and J by 8 bases. The CDR3 is 14 residues long. The CDR3 sequence is CASSWRGGVDEQFF. The CDR3 DNA reads TGTGCCAGCAGTTGGCGGGGGGGCGTCGATGAGCAGTTCTTC.